This passage covers 29 T cell receptor beta chains from one sample sequenced in a study of blood T cell repertoires in COVID-19. Produced via immunoSEQ multiplex PCR; TCRdb's table is partial and in-frame only. Here the sample spans roughly 260,000 clones, 87% being singletons. The sample taken for sequencing was PBMCs or T cells enriched from blood (not recorded which). These receptors were obtained from a woman younger than 45 with acute COVID-19.

This chain joins TRBV27 and TRBJ1-5, with D maybe TRBD1 (5 bases). CDR3 length: 13 amino acids. Trimming left V 7 bases short and J 2 bases short, with 9 bases between. Germline values: CDR1 MNHEY, CDR2 SMNVEV (reference sequence). The CDR3 loop reads CASKPTGNQPQHF. DNA for the CDR3: TGTGCCAGCAAACCGACAGGCAATCAGCCCCAGCATTTT.

The rearrangement links TRBV7-9 to TRBJ1-1; TRBD1 matches 8 bases. CDR1 is SEHNR and CDR2 is FQNEAQ in the germline V gene (reference sequence). There are 16 residues in the CDR3. After removal of 5 bases from V and 4 bases from J, the junction contained 12 bases not matched to a gene. The CDR3 loop is CASSTDRGHVRTEAFF. CDR3 nucleotides: TGTGCCAGCAGCACTGACAGGGGCCATGTTCGCACTGAAGCTTTCTTT.

This clone was observed a single time. The J gene is TRBJ2-4, the V gene TRBV5-1; D is ambiguous. Trimming took off 4 bases at V and 0 bases at J, with 11 bases between the two ends. Germline V CDR1 and CDR2: SGHRS, YFSETQ. The CDR3 has 15 residues. The CDR3 loop reads CASSPLLVAKNIQYF. CDR3 sequence (DNA): TGCGCCAGCAGCCCGTTACTGGTAGCCAAAAACATTCAGTACTTC.

The genes are TRBV6-2 or TRBV6-3 and TRBJ2-7; 10 positions match TRBD1. The CDR3 has 15 amino acids. Per germline, CDR1 MNHEY and CDR2 SVGEGT. Trimming took 0 bases from V and 4 from J; bases not matched to a gene: 3. For the CDR3, the DNA is TGTGCCAGCAGTTACTCGACAGGGGGCATTTACGAGCAGTACTTC. Translated: CASSYSTGGIYEQYF.

J is TRBJ2-1 and V is TRBV29-1; weak D call: TRBD1 (6 bases). The germline V gene has CDR1 SQVTM and CDR2 ANQGSEA. The CDR3 sequence is 12 residues long. V was trimmed by 6 bases and J by 5 bases, leaving 11 bases between them. The CDR3 sequence: CSVSTGNNEQFF. CDR3 nucleotides: TGCAGCGTGTCCACAGGGAACAATGAGCAGTTCTTC.

The V and J genes are TRBV4-3 and TRBJ2-1, with 8 bases aligning to TRBD2. V trimming: 0 bases; J trimming: 2 bases; junction bases outside the gene matches: 9. This CDR3 has 18 amino acids. The germline V gene encodes CDR1 LGHNA and CDR2 YSLEER. The CDR3 reads CASSQDLPSGSPYNEQFF. The CDR3 DNA follows: TGCGCCAGCAGCCAAGACCTCCCCAGCGGGAGTCCCTACAATGAGCAGTTCTTC.

The CDR3 bases are TGTGCCAGCAGCCCATCCCAGGGGGACACCAATGGTGACACCTTC. Its translation is CASSPSQGDTNGDTF. The rearrangement joins TRBV7-8 to TRBJ1-2, with TRBD1 matching 7 bases. Per germline, CDR1 SGHVS and CDR2 FQNEAQ. V lost 5 bases and J lost 12; bases outside the gene matches: 18. The CDR3 spans 15 residues.

The genes are TRBV19 and TRBJ2-3, with D perhaps matching TRBD1 (6 bases). This CDR3 is built from 13 residues. Trimming cost V 5 bases and J 6 bases, with 12 bases left between them. Looked up from germline, CDR1 is LNHDA and CDR2 is SQIVND (reference sequence). CDR3 in DNA: TGTGCCAGTAGTTACCCTCAGGGGGATACGCAGTATTTT. It encodes CASSYPQGDTQYF.

The rearrangement links TRBV6-5 to TRBJ1-1; D may be TRBD1 (6 bases). The CDR3 contains 13 residues. V was pared by 6 bases and J by 1 base, with 9 bases between. Germline values: CDR1 MNHEY, CDR2 SVGAGI. The CDR3 DNA follows: TGTGCCAGCAGAACAGGGAAGAACACTGAAGCTTTCTTT. Translating it yields CASRTGKNTEAFF.

The rearrangement joins TRBV6-4 to TRBJ2-2, with a tentative D call TRBD2 (6 bases). The CDR3 has 15 residues. The ends were cut back, 6 bases at V and 1 base at J, with 12 bases in the middle. The germline V gene encodes CDR1 MRHNA and CDR2 SNTAGT. In nucleotides, the CDR3 is TGTGCCAGCAGGACCGGGACTCAGAACACCGGGGAGCTGTTTTTT. Its translation is CASRTGTQNTGELFF.

J is TRBJ2-5 and V is TRBV28; 12 bases are shared with TRBD2. V lost 5 bases to trimming and J lost 5 bases; unmatched junction nucleotides: 6. Per germline, CDR1 MDHEN and CDR2 SYDVKM. The CDR3 runs to 15 residues. As DNA, the CDR3 is TGTGCCAGCAGTAGACTAGCGGGAGACGTTGAGACCCAGTACTTC. Residues: CASSRLAGDVETQYF.

V usage is TRBV4-3 and J usage is TRBJ2-7; no firm D call. The CDR3 contains 15 residues. Germline assignment: CDR1 LGHNA and CDR2 YSLEER. The ends were cut back, 0 bases at V and 0 bases at J, with 9 bases in the middle. Here the CDR3 reads CASSQEGGNSYEQYF. In DNA form, the CDR3 reads TGCGCCAGCAGCCAAGAAGGCGGAAACTCCTACGAGCAGTACTTC.

The gene calls are TRBV2 and TRBJ1-3; D is possibly TRBD1 (6 bases). There are 15 residues in the CDR3. V was shortened by 6 bases and J by 0 bases, with 12 bases between the two germline ends. Germline CDR1 SNHLY, CDR2 FYNNEI. The CDR3 DNA reads TGTGCCAGCAGCGGTCAGGGGATCTCTGGAAACACCATATATTTT. Translation: CASSGQGISGNTIYF.

This clone showed up many times. This rearrangement joins TRBV29-1 to TRBJ2-3, with no clear D. V lost 7 bases, J lost 4 bases, and 9 bases lay in between. Germline V gene lookup returns CDR1 SQVTM and CDR2 ANQGSEA. The CDR3 consists of 11 residues. CDR3 nucleotides: TGCAGCGCGAAGAGTTCAGATACGCAGTATTTT. Protein product: CSAKSSDTQYF.

The chain carries TRBV19 and TRBJ2-2; 8 nucleotides match TRBD2. Trimming at V came to 5 bases and at J to 2 bases, leaving 13 bases not matched to a gene. Germline lookup yields CDR1 LNHDA and CDR2 SQIVND (reference sequence). The CDR3 length is 18 residues. The CDR3, as DNA: TGTGCCAGTAGTTTTAAGGGGTTGGTAGCGGGAAACACCGGGGAGCTGTTTTTT. Residues: CASSFKGLVAGNTGELFF.

The sample holds a few counts of this clone. Within the sample, other DNA sequences also encode this same CDR3. This chain connects TRBV19 to TRBJ1-5; no definite D call. The germline gives CDR1 LNHDA, CDR2 SQIVND (reference sequence). The length of the CDR3 is 15 residues. V dropped 3 bases and J dropped 4 bases, with 13 bases sitting between them. The CDR3 loop is CASSIRGGGNQPQHF. Written as DNA, the CDR3 is TGTGCCAGTAGTATCAGAGGAGGAGGGAATCAGCCCCAGCATTTT. Full variable domain (remainder filled in from reference TRBV19 and TRBJ1-5): DGGITQSPKYLFRKEGQNVTLSCEQNLNHDAMYWYRQDPGQGLRLIYYSQIVNDFQKGDIAEGYSVSREKKESFPLTVTSAQKNPTAFYLCASSIRGGGNQPQHFGDGTRLSIL.

The genes are TRBV7-9 and TRBJ1-2; no reliable D call. Germline V gene lookup returns CDR1 SEHNR and CDR2 FQNEAQ (reference sequence). The CDR3 spans 14 residues. V was shortened by 6 bases and J by 2 bases, with 13 bases between the two germline ends. CDR3: CASRQEGLNYGYTF. In DNA form, the CDR3 reads TGTGCCAGCAGACAAGAGGGCCTGAACTATGGCTACACCTTC. The full variable domain, with the rest looked up from reference TRBV7-9 and TRBJ1-2, is DTGVSQNPRHKITKRGQNVTFRCDPISEHNRLYWYRQTLGQGPEFLTYFQNEAQLEKSRLLSDRFSAERPKGSFSTLEIQRTEQGDSAMYLCASRQEGLNYGYTFGSGTRLTVV.

The V and J genes are TRBV6-1 and TRBJ2-7; D is perhaps TRBD1 (5 bases). With 1 base removed from V and 6 bases from J, the gap between germline ends came to 10 bases. This CDR3 is built from 13 residues. Germline CDR1 MNHNS, CDR2 SASEGT. CDR3 in amino acids: CASSEGDSLEQYF. In DNA, the CDR3 is TGTGCCAGCAGTGAAGGTGACAGTCTCGAGCAGTACTTC.

The gene calls are TRBV5-8 and TRBJ1-2; D gene ambiguous. Looked up from germline, CDR1 is SGHTS and CDR2 is YDEGEE. The CDR3 consists of 13 residues. V lost 0 bases and J lost 3, with 6 bases in between. The DNA for the CDR3 is TGTGCCAGCAGCTTGGCCCAGGACTATGGCTACACCTTC. The encoded protein is CASSLAQDYGYTF.

This rearrangement joins TRBV7-2 to TRBJ1-5; D remains ambiguous. V gave up 3 bases and J gave up 7 bases, with 10 bases separating them. CDR3 size: 13 residues. CDR1 is SGHTA, CDR2 FQGNSA, per germline. CDR3 region: CASSLQYLQPQHF. For the CDR3, the DNA is TGTGCCAGCAGCTTGCAGTACCTCCAGCCCCAGCATTTT.

This chain uses TRBV10-3 with TRBJ1-1; 9 bases align to TRBD1. The germline gives CDR1 ENHRY, CDR2 SYGVKD. CDR3 length: 15 residues. The V gene end was trimmed by 0 bases and the J gene end by 3 bases; junction bases not matched to a gene: 2. The CDR3 protein is CAISESGQGDTEAFF. The CDR3 DNA sequence: TGTGCCATCAGTGAGTCGGGACAGGGTGACACTGAAGCTTTCTTT.

DNA for the CDR3: TGTGCCAGCAGCTTAGCGGGATTCGCAGATACGCAGTATTTT. Translated, it gives CASSLAGFADTQYF. The gene calls are TRBV7-3 and TRBJ2-3, with a possible D match to TRBD2 (6 bases). The germline V gene encodes CDR1 SGHTA and CDR2 FQGTGA. This CDR3 has 14 residues. Trimming stripped 2 bases from V and 4 bases from J, with 10 bases between.

The chain couples TRBV7-9 to TRBJ1-4; D gene unclear. The CDR3 contains 15 residues. Trimming stripped 2 bases from V and 2 bases from J, with 9 bases between. CDR1 is SEHNR and CDR2 is FQNEAQ in the germline V gene (reference sequence). The CDR3 reads CASSLPARTNEKLFF. The CDR3 bases are TGTGCCAGCAGCTTACCCGCGAGGACTAATGAAAAACTGTTTTTT.

The genes are TRBV10-3 and TRBJ1-4, with 7 bases lining up with TRBD1. CDR1 is ENHRY and CDR2 is SYGVKD in the germline V gene. V lost 7 bases, J lost 0 bases, and 8 bases stayed unmatched. CDR3 length: 16 amino acids. This CDR3 is CAITRDSRTTNEKLFF. For the CDR3, the DNA is TGTGCCATCACCCGGGACAGTCGGACAACTAATGAAAAACTGTTTTTT.

This sequence joins TRBV6-5 and TRBJ2-3; D gene ambiguous. This CDR3 is 13 amino acids long. V dropped 5 bases and J dropped 4 bases, with 10 bases sitting between them. The germline V gene encodes CDR1 MNHEY and CDR2 SVGAGI. The CDR3 protein is CASSLEPPDTQYF. DNA of the CDR3: TGTGCCAGCAGTCTGGAGCCCCCAGATACGCAGTATTTT.

The chain has TRBV20-1 and TRBJ1-1; 7 nucleotides align to TRBD1. Germline CDR1 DFQATT, CDR2 SNEGSKA (reference sequence). This CDR3 has 10 residues. Trimming removed 4 bases from V and 10 bases from J; junction bases left unmatched: 3. CDR3 DNA sequence: TGCAGTGCTATTTCAGGGGGAGCTTTCTTT. This gives the protein CSAISGGAFF.

This clone was seen a few times. The CDR3: CASSMAGRETDTQYF. The CDR3 bases are TGTGCCAGTAGTATGGCGGGGAGAGAGACAGATACGCAGTATTTT. The gene calls are TRBV19 and TRBJ2-3; D perhaps matches TRBD2 (6 bases). Per the germline V gene, CDR1 is LNHDA and CDR2 is SQIVND (reference sequence). Trimming removed 3 bases from V and 3 bases from J, with 13 bases in between. The CDR3 has 15 residues.

This chain connects TRBV30 to TRBJ2-7, with D uncertain. This CDR3 comprises 11 residues. The V end was cut by 0 bases, the J end by 6 bases, with 6 bases between. Germline assignment: CDR1 GTSNPN and CDR2 SVGIG (reference sequence). The CDR3 spells CAWSVRSEQYF. In nucleotides, the CDR3 is TGTGCCTGGAGTGTACGGTCCGAGCAGTACTTC.

The chain has TRBV5-6 and TRBJ1-5; 11 bases fit TRBD1. The length of the CDR3 is 18 residues. The V segment lost 3 bases and the J segment 0 bases; nucleotides outside the gene matches: 8. Germline values: CDR1 SGHDT, CDR2 YYEEEE. The DNA of the CDR3 is TGTGCCAGCAGCTACCTTGGGACAGGGGGTTATAGCAATCAGCCCCAGCATTTT. It codes for CASSYLGTGGYSNQPQHF.